This T cell receptor (beta chain) was recorded in a study of T cell responses to AZD1222 COVID-19 vaccine. The wider study: Investigators merged groups given second doses at roughly 4 or roughly 12 weeks.

For this clone: Its cognate antigen is unknown.

Losses at the gene ends were 3 bases for V and 4 bases for J; bases not matched to a gene: 6. Germline CDR1 MGHDK, CDR2 SYGVNS. This CDR3 contains 15 residues. Only in-frame clones appear in the TCRdb table, and some are missing; sequencing was by immunoSEQ multiplex PCR. In the table there are around 130,000 clones, about 90% of which are singletons. Study results and limitations: Baseline seropositivity occurred in only 5 to 7 AZD1222 recipients. All repertoire sampling was performed exclusively after the peak T cell response.

The rearrangement joins TRBV25-1 to TRBJ1-2; 9 bases align to TRBD1. This receptor was obtained from an adult in good health. Sequenced here: peripheral blood, sampled on day 0 of AZD1222 vaccination. The CDR3 DNA reads TGTGCCAGCAGTGACCCAACAGGGGGCCGCTATGGCTACACCTTC. It translates to CASSDPTGGRYGYTF.